The source of this T cell receptor (beta chain) is a study of siplizumab effects on memory and regulatory T cells. Study-wide results and limits: Naive T cells apparently outstripped memory cells in diversity and seemed major alloresponse contributors.

A remark on this clone: Its target is unknown.

Sequencing used immunoSEQ multiplex PCR; TCRdb keeps in-frame clones, though not all of them. Of 95,000 to 100,000 clones in the sample, 85% to 95% were seen once. The CDR3 spans 16 residues. In germline, CDR1 is MNHEY, CDR2 SVGAGI. V trimming: 2 bases; J trimming: 2 bases; junction bases outside the gene matches: 5. The chain recombines TRBV6-5 with TRBJ2-2; 7 bases fit TRBD2. The sample consisted of non-Treg CD4+ T cells sorted from blood. The TCR comes from a human donor in good health. The CDR3 here is CASSYAPGLNTGELFF. CDR3 DNA sequence: TGTGCCAGCAGTTACGCCCCGGGACTAAACACCGGGGAGCTGTTTTTT.